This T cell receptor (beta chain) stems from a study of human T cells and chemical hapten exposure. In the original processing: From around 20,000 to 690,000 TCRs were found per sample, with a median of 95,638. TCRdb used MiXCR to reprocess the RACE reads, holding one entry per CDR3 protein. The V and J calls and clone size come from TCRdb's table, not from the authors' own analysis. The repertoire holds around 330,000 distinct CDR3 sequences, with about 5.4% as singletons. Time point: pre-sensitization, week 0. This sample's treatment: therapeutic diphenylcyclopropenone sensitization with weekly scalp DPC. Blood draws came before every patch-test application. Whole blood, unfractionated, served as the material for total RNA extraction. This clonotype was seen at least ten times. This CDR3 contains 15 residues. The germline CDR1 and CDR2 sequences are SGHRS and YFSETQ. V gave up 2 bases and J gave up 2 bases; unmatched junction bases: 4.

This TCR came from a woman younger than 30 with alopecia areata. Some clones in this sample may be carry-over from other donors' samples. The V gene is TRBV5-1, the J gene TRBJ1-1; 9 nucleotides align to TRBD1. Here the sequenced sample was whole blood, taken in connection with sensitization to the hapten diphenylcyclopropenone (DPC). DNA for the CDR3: TGCGCCAGCAGCTTCGGGACAGGGAGAAACACTGAAGCTTTCTTT. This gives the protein CASSFGTGRNTEAFF.